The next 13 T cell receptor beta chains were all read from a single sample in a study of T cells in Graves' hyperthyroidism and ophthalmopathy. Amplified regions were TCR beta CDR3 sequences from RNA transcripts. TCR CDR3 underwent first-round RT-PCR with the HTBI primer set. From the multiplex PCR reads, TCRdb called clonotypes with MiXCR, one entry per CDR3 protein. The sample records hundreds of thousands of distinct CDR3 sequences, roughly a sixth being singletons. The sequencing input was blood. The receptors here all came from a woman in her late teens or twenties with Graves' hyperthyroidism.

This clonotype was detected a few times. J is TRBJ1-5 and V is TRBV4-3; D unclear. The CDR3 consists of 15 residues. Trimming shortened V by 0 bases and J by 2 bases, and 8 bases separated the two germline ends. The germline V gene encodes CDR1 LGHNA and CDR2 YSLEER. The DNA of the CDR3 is TGCGCCAGCAGCCAAGATTATCGGCGCAATCAGCCCCAGCATTTT. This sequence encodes CASSQDYRRNQPQHF.

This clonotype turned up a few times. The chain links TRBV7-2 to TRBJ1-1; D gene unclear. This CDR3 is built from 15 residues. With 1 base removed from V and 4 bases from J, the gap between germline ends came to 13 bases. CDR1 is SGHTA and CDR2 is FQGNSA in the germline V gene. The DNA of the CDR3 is TGTGCCAGCAGCTTAGATCCCTCTCGTGGCACTGAAGCTTTCTTT. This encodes CASSLDPSRGTEAFF.

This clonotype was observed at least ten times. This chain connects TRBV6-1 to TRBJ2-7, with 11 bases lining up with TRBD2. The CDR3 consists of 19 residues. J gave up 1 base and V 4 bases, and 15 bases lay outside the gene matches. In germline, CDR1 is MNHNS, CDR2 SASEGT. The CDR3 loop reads CASSGLAGGTSGRSYEQYF. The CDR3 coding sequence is TGTGCCAGCAGTGGGTTGGCAGGAGGAACTAGCGGGAGATCCTACGAGCAGTACTTC.

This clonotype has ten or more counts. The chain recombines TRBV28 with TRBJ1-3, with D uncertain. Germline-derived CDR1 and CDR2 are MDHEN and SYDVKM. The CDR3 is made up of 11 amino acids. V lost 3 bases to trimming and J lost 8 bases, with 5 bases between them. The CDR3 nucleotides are TGTGCCAGCAGTTTTCGTGACACCATATATTTT. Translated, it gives CASSFRDTIYF.

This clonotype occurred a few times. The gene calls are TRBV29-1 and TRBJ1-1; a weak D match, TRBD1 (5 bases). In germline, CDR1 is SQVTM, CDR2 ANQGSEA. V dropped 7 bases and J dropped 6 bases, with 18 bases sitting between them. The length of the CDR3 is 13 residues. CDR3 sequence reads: CSGTRTPFPEAFF. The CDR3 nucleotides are TGCAGCGGAACTAGGACACCGTTCCCTGAAGCTTTCTTT.

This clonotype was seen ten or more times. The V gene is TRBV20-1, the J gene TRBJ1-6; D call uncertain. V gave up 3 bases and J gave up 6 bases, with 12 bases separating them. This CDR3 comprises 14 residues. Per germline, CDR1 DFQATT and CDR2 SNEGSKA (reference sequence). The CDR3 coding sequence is TGCAGTGCTAGGCAAACCAAGCTTAATTCACCCCTCCACTTT. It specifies CSARQTKLNSPLHF.

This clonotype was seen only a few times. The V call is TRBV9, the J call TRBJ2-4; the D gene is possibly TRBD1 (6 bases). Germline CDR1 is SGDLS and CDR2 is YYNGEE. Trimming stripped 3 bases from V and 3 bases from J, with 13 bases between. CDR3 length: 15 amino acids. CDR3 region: CASSGDRFSKNIQYF. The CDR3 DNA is TGTGCCAGCAGCGGCGACAGGTTTAGCAAAAACATTCAGTACTTC.

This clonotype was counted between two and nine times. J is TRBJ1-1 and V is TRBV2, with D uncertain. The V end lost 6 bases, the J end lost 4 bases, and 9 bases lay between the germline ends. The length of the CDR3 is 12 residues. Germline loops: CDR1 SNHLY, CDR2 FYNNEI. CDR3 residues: CASRGFSTEAFF. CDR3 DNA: TGTGCCAGCAGGGGGTTTAGCACTGAAGCTTTCTTT.

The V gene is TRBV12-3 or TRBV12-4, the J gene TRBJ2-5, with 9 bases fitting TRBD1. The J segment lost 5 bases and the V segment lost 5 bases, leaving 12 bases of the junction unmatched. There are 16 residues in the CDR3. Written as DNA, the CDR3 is TGTGCCAGCAGTACCCGACCGGGACAGGGCACGGAGACCCAGTACTTC. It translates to CASSTRPGQGTETQYF.

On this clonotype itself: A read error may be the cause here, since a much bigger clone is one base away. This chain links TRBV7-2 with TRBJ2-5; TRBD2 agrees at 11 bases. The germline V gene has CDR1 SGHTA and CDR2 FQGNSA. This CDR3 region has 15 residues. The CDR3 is CVSGLAGGRQETQYF. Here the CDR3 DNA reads TGTGTCAGCGGTTTAGCGGGGGGGCGGCAAGAGACCCAGTACTTC. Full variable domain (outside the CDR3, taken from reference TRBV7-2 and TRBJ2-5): GAGVSQSPSNKVTEKGKDVELRCDPISGHTALYWYRQSLGQGLEFLIYFQGNSAPDKSGLPSDRFSAERTGGSVSTLTIQRTQQEDSAVYLCVSGLAGGRQETQYFGPGTRLLVL.

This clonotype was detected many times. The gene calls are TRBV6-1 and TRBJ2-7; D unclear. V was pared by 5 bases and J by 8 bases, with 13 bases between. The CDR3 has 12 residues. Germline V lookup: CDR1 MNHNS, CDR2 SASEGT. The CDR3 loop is CASSSGGVKQYF. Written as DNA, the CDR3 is TGTGCCAGCAGTTCAGGTGGAGTTAAGCAGTACTTC.

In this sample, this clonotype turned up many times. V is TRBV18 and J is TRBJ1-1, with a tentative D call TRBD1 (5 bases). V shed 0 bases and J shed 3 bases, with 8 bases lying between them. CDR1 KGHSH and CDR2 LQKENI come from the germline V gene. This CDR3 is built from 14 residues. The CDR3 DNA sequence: TGTGCCAGCTCACCACCTGCAGGGCACACTGAAGCTTTCTTT. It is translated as CASSPPAGHTEAFF.

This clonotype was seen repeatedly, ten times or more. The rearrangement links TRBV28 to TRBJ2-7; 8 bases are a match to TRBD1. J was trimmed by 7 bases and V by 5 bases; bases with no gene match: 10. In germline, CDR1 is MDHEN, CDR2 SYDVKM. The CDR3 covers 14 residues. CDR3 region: CASSRTGNSREQYF. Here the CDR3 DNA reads TGTGCCAGCAGTCGGACAGGGAATTCGAGGGAGCAGTACTTC. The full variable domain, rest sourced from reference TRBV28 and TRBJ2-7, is DVKVTQSSRYLVKRTGEKVFLECVQDMDHENMFWYRQDPGLGLRLIYFSYDVKMKEKGDIPEGYSVSREKKERFSLILESASTNQTSMYLCASSRTGNSREQYFGPGTRLTVT.